Presented here are 23 T cell receptor beta chains from one specimen sequenced in a study of T-cell memory formation after mild COVID-19. From the 5' RACE reads, TCRdb called clonotypes with MiXCR, one entry per CDR3 protein. The profile shows a few hundred thousand distinct CDR3 sequences, about a sixth of them singletons. The material sequenced was PBMCs or a T cell subset sorted from them (not recorded which). These receptor sequences come from a man younger than 35 who had mild COVID-19 (a few samples of this study predate the infection). Cell type and time point are not known.

The CDR3 reads CSVDVGTSGGGEQFF. The CDR3 DNA reads as TGCAGCGTCGACGTAGGGACTAGCGGGGGGGGTGAGCAGTTCTTC. The chain links TRBV29-1 to TRBJ2-1; TRBD2 matches 16 bases. The V and J ends lost 6 bases and 9 bases, in that order; junction bases with no gene match: 8. This CDR3 has 15 residues. Per the germline V gene, CDR1 is SQVTM and CDR2 is ANQGSEA.

The rearrangement links TRBV6-5 to TRBJ1-1; no clear D gene. The V end was cut by 0 bases, the J end by 3 bases, with 14 bases between. The CDR3 is 16 residues long. The germline V gene encodes CDR1 MNHEY and CDR2 SVGAGI. Here the CDR3 DNA reads TGTGCCAGCAGTTACTCGATCGGGGTTTGGGACACTGAAGCTTTCTTT. As protein: CASSYSIGVWDTEAFF.

This clonotype was seen repeatedly, ten times or more. This sequence joins TRBV10-3 and TRBJ2-5; TRBD1 aligns across 8 bases. Trimming took 4 bases from V and 4 from J; bases not matched to a gene: 5. CDR3 length equals 14 residues. CDR1 is ENHRY and CDR2 is SYGVKD in the germline V gene. The CDR3 nucleotides are TGTGCCATCAGTGGCATACAGGGGGGAGAGACCCAGTACTTC. It yields the protein CAISGIQGGETQYF.

This clonotype turned up a few times. The CDR3 is CASSPGDRGWANTEAFF. The CDR3, as DNA: TGTGCCAGCAGCCCGGGGGACAGGGGATGGGCGAACACTGAAGCTTTCTTT. The J gene is TRBJ1-1, the V gene TRBV4-2; 10 bases match TRBD1. The V gene end was trimmed by 4 bases and the J gene end by 1 base; junction bases not matched to a gene: 9. There are 17 residues in the CDR3. CDR1 and CDR2 (germline): LGHNA, YNFKEQ.

This clonotype has a handful of counts. V and J are TRBV5-6 and TRBJ1-1, with D possibly TRBD1 on 5 matching bases. The CDR3 sequence is 13 residues long. Trimming removed 7 bases from V and 0 bases from J, with 10 bases in between. The germline gives CDR1 SGHDT, CDR2 YYEEEE. CDR3 amino acids: CASHDRLNTEAFF. CDR3 bases: TGTGCCAGCCACGACAGACTGAACACTGAAGCTTTCTTT.

This rearrangement joins TRBV11-2 to TRBJ2-1; TRBD1 agrees at 9 bases. The J segment lost 8 bases and the V segment lost 6 bases, leaving 5 bases of the junction unmatched. Germline V gene data show CDR1 as SGHAT and CDR2 as FQNNGV. The CDR3 totals 13 residues. This CDR3 is CASSRDREDEQFF. The CDR3 coding sequence is TGTGCCAGCAGTCGGGACAGGGAGGATGAGCAGTTCTTC. Using reference TRBV11-2 and TRBJ2-1 for the parts outside the CDR3, the full variable domain is EAGVAQSPRYKIIEKRQSVAFWCNPISGHATLYWYQQILGQGPKLLIQFQNNGVVDDSQLPKDRFSAERLKGVDSTLKIQPAKLEDSAVYLCASSRDREDEQFFGPGTRLTVL.

This clonotype appeared a few times. The chain employs TRBV7-2 and TRBJ1-4; D gene uncertain. Between the trimmed V and J ends, which lost 1 base and 8 bases, there was a span of 8 bases. Looked up from germline, CDR1 is SGHTA and CDR2 is FQGNSA. The CDR3 loop spans 13 amino acids. CDR3 coding DNA: TGTGCCAGCAGCTTAGATCCTGGAGAAAAACTGTTTTTT. This sequence encodes CASSLDPGEKLFF.

This clonotype turned up a few times. V is TRBV12-3 or TRBV12-4 and J is TRBJ1-5; D is possibly TRBD1 (5 bases). Trimming removed 6 bases at V and 0 bases at J, with 12 bases between. The CDR3 is made up of 15 amino acids. The CDR3 nucleotides are TGTGCCAGCAGCGCCTGGGGGGATAGCAATCAGCCCCAGCATTTT. Translated: CASSAWGDSNQPQHF.

The chain couples TRBV4-3 to TRBJ2-7; D gene unclear. Trimming shortened V by 4 bases and J by 3 bases, and 16 bases separated the two germline ends. Germline V lookup: CDR1 LGHNA, CDR2 YSLEER. This CDR3 is 15 amino acids long. This CDR3 reads CASSLTPLAGYEQYF. The CDR3 DNA reads as TGCGCCAGCAGCCTCACCCCTTTGGCCGGCTACGAGCAGTACTTC.

This clonotype appeared many times. The chain joins TRBV20-1 to TRBJ2-1; TRBD1 aligns across 9 bases. The J segment lost 8 bases and the V segment lost 2 bases, leaving 4 bases of the junction unmatched. This CDR3 has 13 amino acids. Germline V CDR1 and CDR2: DFQATT, SNEGSKA (reference sequence). The CDR3 nucleotides read TGCAGTGCTAGATCGACAGGGGGGGATGAGCAGTTCTTC. Residues: CSARSTGGDEQFF.

The chain is built from TRBV10-3 and TRBJ2-3; 9 bases agree with TRBD1. The CDR3 totals 14 residues. J gave up 3 bases and V 7 bases, and 5 bases lay outside the gene matches. Germline CDR1 reads ENHRY; CDR2 reads SYGVKD. The CDR3 spells CAITKTGGTDTQYF. The DNA of the CDR3 is TGTGCCATCACCAAGACAGGGGGTACAGATACGCAGTATTTT.

This clonotype was counted many times. This rearrangement joins TRBV6-4 to TRBJ2-2, with 9 bases matching TRBD1. Per the germline V gene, CDR1 is MRHNA and CDR2 is SNTAGT. This CDR3 has 13 amino acids. Trimming at V came to 8 bases and at J to 3 bases, leaving 1 base not matched to a gene. CDR3 sequence (DNA): TGTGCCAGCCGGGACAGGGACACCGGGGAGCTGTTTTTT. Its translation: CASRDRDTGELFF.

V gene TRBV27 combines with J gene TRBJ2-1; D remains unclear. The CDR3 is made up of 14 amino acids. The V end was cut by 1 base, the J end by 6 bases, with 10 bases between. Germline lookup yields CDR1 MNHEY and CDR2 SMNVEV (reference sequence). DNA of the CDR3: TGTGCCAGCAGTTTATACGGGTTGGGCAATGAGCAGTTCTTC. Translated: CASSLYGLGNEQFF.

V usage is TRBV6-2 or TRBV6-3 and J usage is TRBJ2-1, with a weak D call TRBD2 (5 bases). CDR1 and CDR2 (germline): MNHEY, SVGEGT. V was pared by 5 bases and J by 3 bases, with 8 bases between. The CDR3 runs to 13 residues. The CDR3 region has the DNA TGTGCCAGCAGTATCCGGGACTACAATGAGCAGTTCTTC. It codes for CASSIRDYNEQFF.

This clonotype was picked up a small number of times. The V call is TRBV5-4, the J call TRBJ1-1, with D perhaps matching TRBD1 (6 bases). V lost 1 base and J 8 bases, leaving 15 bases between the germline ends. The CDR3 sequence is 14 residues long. Looked up from germline, CDR1 is SGHNT and CDR2 is YYREEE (reference sequence). The CDR3: CASSLLSGDVEAFF. The CDR3 coding sequence is TGTGCCAGCAGCTTGTTGTCAGGGGACGTGGAAGCTTTCTTT. Drawing the rest from reference TRBV5-4 and TRBJ1-1, the complete variable domain is ETGVTQSPTHLIKTRGQQVTLRCSSQSGHNTVSWYQQALGQGPQFIFQYYREEENGRGNFPPRFSGLQFPNYSSELNVNALELDDSALYLCASSLLSGDVEAFFGQGTRLTVV.

This clonotype was seen many times. The chain is built from TRBV21-1 and TRBJ2-7; TRBD2 reflects the table's D call only, with no check against the DNA. TRBV21-1 is designated a pseudogene. The CDR3 runs to 11 residues. As DNA, the CDR3 is TGTGCCAGCAGGGGACTGAGAGAGCAGTACGTC. Translation gives CASRGLREQYV.

The J gene is TRBJ1-4, the V gene TRBV6-6, with TRBD1 as a possible D gene (5 bases). The germline V and J ends were trimmed by 5 bases and 0 bases, with 16 bases remaining between them. Germline CDR1 is MNHNY and CDR2 is SVGAGI (reference sequence). The CDR3 has 17 amino acids. CDR3 protein: CASSEQDSGATNEKLFF. CDR3 nucleotide sequence: TGTGCCAGCAGTGAACAAGACTCGGGGGCAACTAATGAAAAACTGTTTTTT.

This clonotype occurred a few times. The chain recombines TRBV7-8 with TRBJ1-5; D is unresolved. The CDR3 is 18 residues long. Germline assignment: CDR1 SGHVS and CDR2 FQNEAQ. V was clipped by 1 base and J by 4 bases, with 20 bases between them. In nucleotides, the CDR3 is TGTGCCAGCAGCTTAGGTCGTCAGCTCGGGTTTAGTAATCAGCCCCAGCATTTT. Encoded protein: CASSLGRQLGFSNQPQHF.

This clonotype came up a few times. The rearrangement uses TRBV4-1 and TRBJ1-3, with 7 nucleotides matching TRBD1. Germline CDR1 reads MGHRA; CDR2 reads YSYEKL. This CDR3 contains 17 residues. V lost 1 base and J lost 1; bases outside the gene matches: 7. CDR3 amino acids: CASSQARGRSSGNTIYF. CDR3 DNA sequence: TGCGCCAGCAGCCAAGCCAGGGGGAGATCATCTGGAAACACCATATATTTT.

A few counts support this clonotype. The rearrangement uses TRBV12-3 or TRBV12-4 and TRBJ1-2; no definite D call. Trimming shortened V by 6 bases and J by 3 bases, and 11 bases separated the two germline ends. The CDR3 sequence is 13 residues long. The CDR3 region is CASSPRGDYGYTF. The CDR3 DNA follows: TGTGCCAGCAGCCCCCGGGGAGACTATGGCTACACCTTC.

This clonotype was seen a few times. The CDR3 loop is CASSEAGGGGTEAFF. The CDR3 DNA reads TGTGCCAGCAGTGAAGCTGGTGGGGGCGGGACTGAAGCTTTCTTT. The chain carries TRBV6-1 and TRBJ1-1, with D possibly TRBD1 on 6 matching bases. V gave up 0 bases and J gave up 5 bases, with 13 bases separating them. Germline V CDR1 and CDR2: MNHNS, SASEGT. The CDR3 runs 15 residues.

The rearrangement joins TRBV20-1 to TRBJ2-1; D remains ambiguous. This CDR3 is built from 12 residues. The V gene lost 3 bases and the J gene lost 3 bases, with 6 bases spanning the gap. Germline loops: CDR1 DFQATT, CDR2 SNEGSKA (reference sequence). CDR3 sequence (DNA): TGCAGTGCTAGGCTGGGCTACAATGAGCAGTTCTTC. The encoded protein is CSARLGYNEQFF.

This clonotype was seen only a few times. V is TRBV12-3 or TRBV12-4 and J is TRBJ1-1; D unresolved. Trimming removed 6 bases from V and 2 bases from J, with 7 bases in between. This CDR3 is 12 amino acids long. The chain's CDR3 is CASRLSNTEAFF. The CDR3 DNA reads as TGTGCCAGCAGACTATCTAACACTGAAGCTTTCTTT.